This T cell receptor (beta chain) was recorded in a study of cytomegalovirus exposure and HLA in healthy donors. 60 Vbeta and 13 Jbeta primers were used in PCR. Assay used: immunoSEQ multiplex PCR; TCRdb lists only in-frame clones, some missing. The repertoire has about 110,000 clones, roughly 80% of them found once; the top ten carry 6.9%. Sequenced material: PBMCs. This clonotype was sampled from a man under 40 in good health and CMV-seropositive.

Written as DNA, the CDR3 is TGTGCCAGCAGCTTGGGTGGGGGGACAGAGACCCAGTACTTC. The encoded protein is CASSLGGGTETQYF. This rearrangement joins TRBV7-2 to TRBJ2-5, with D possibly being TRBD2 (6 bases). From germline, CDR1 is SGHTA and CDR2 FQGNSA. This CDR3 is 14 amino acids long. Trimming cost V 3 bases and J 4 bases, with 12 bases left between them.